This TCR beta chain comes out of a study of T cells in Graves' hyperthyroidism and ophthalmopathy. About this clonotype: Its matching antigen is unknown. The final CDR3 position lacks the conserved phenylalanine or tryptophan, pointing to a likely read error.

The V end lost 6 bases, the J end lost 2 bases, and 17 bases lay between the germline ends. Germline CDR1 MDHEN, CDR2 SYDVKM. The CDR3 is made up of 15 amino acids. Amplified TCR beta CDR3 regions came from RNA transcripts. The HTBI primer set was used in a first-round RT-PCR of the TCR CDR3. TCRdb re-analysed the multiplex PCR reads in MiXCR, keeping a single row per CDR3 protein. In the table there are more than 500,000 distinct CDR3 sequences, around 15% of which are singletons. Study conclusions and caveats: Researchers found most expanded thyroid clonotypes above 0.001 in blood as well.

Across 18 months, stable Graves' hyperthyroidism was marked by no progression to ophthalmopathy. Any patient presenting with uncontrolled infection, other autoimmune disease, pregnancy or lactation was left out. V gene TRBV28 combines with J gene TRBJ2-7; tentatively, D is TRBD1 (6 bases). Sequences were obtained from blood. The TCR was taken from a woman aged 40 to 55 with Graves' hyperthyroidism. DNA for the CDR3: TGTGCCAGCAGCCTTCCGGGACACGGACCCTACGAGCAGTACCTC. It translates to CASSLPGHGPYEQYL.